This TCR beta chain was recorded in a study of blood T cell repertoires in COVID-19. At the level of the study: COVID-19 samples, acute and convalescent, were from the United States, Italy and Spain.

The junction had 9 bases not matched to a gene; V was cut back by 7 bases and J by 4 bases. Germline V CDR1 and CDR2: SNHLY, FYNNEI. The CDR3 runs 16 residues. Sequencing was performed with immunoSEQ multiplex PCR; in TCRdb, only in-frame clones are kept and a portion is missing. This table holds 150,000 to 200,000 clones, around four fifths found once. Recovered status in Cohort 3 required two negative PCRs, clearance, or symptom resolution. Input material: PBMCs or T cells enriched from blood (not recorded which). The source is a woman in her forties or fifties who had recovered from COVID-19. The rearrangement uses TRBV2 and TRBJ2-7; 14 bases are shared with TRBD2. The CDR3 is CASTGTSGRSRYEQYF. The CDR3 coding sequence is TGTGCCAGCACCGGGACTAGCGGGAGAAGTCGATACGAGCAGTACTTC.